Listed here are 3 T cell receptor beta chains from one sample, sequenced in a study of technical replicates of blood from a few donors. Sequencing used immunoSEQ multiplex PCR; TCRdb keeps in-frame clones, though not all of them. The sample yields 95,000 to 100,000 clones, 95% to 96% seen once. Sequencing was performed on T cells isolated from PBMCs. The origin of the receptors is a human donor in good health.

The CDR3 loop is CASRRRDSDYEQYF. CDR3 sequence (DNA): TGTGCCAGCAGACGCCGGGACAGCGACTACGAGCAGTACTTC. The chain carries TRBV6-5 and TRBJ2-7; 7 positions agree with TRBD1. There are 14 residues in the CDR3. Germline V gives CDR1 MNHEY, CDR2 SVGAGI. V was clipped by 6 bases and J by 3 bases; unmatched bases: 8.

This chain joins TRBV30 and TRBJ1-1; D ambiguous. V was pared by 0 bases and J by 7 bases, with 6 bases between. The CDR3 length is 11 residues. Per the germline V gene, CDR1 is GTSNPN and CDR2 is SVGIG (reference sequence). As DNA, the CDR3 is TGTGCCTGGAGTGTTTCGAGTGAAGCTTTCTTT. Its translation: CAWSVSSEAFF. The whole variable domain, remainder taken from reference TRBV30 and TRBJ1-1, is SQTIHQWPATLVQPVGSPLSLECTVEGTSNPNLYWYRQAAGRGLQLLFYSVGIGQISSEVPQNLSASRPQDRQFILSSKKLLLSDSGFYLCAWSVSSEAFFGQGTRLTVV.

The V gene is TRBV12-2, the J gene TRBJ2-3; the table calls TRBD2, which could not be checked here. TRBV12-2 is a pseudogene locus. The CDR3 has 14 amino acids. The CDR3 coding sequence is TGTGCAAGTCGCGCCACGAGGGAAGCTTATACGCAGTATTTT. This gives the protein CASRATREAYTQYF.